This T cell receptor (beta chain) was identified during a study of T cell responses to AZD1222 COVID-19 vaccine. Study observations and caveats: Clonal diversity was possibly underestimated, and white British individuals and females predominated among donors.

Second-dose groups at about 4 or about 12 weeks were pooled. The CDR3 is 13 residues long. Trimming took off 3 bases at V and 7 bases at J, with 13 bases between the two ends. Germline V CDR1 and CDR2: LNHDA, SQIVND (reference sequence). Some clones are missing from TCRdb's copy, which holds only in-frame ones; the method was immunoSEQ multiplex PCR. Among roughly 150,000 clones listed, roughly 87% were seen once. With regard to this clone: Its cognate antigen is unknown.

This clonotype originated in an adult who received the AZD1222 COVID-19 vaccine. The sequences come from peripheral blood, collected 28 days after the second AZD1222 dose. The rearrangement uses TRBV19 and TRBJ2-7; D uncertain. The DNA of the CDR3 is TGTGCCAGTAGTATTACTGGTCTAGGGGAGCAGTACTTC. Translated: CASSITGLGEQYF.